These T cell receptor beta chains were read from a single sample in a study of shared clonotypes between healthy human individuals. Clones were read by immunoSEQ multiplex PCR, and TCRdb kept only the in-frame ones, dropping some. Of roughly 650,000 clones listed, more than 95% are singletons. The sequenced sample was naive CD4+ T cells sorted from blood. The receptors were sampled from a woman aged 25 to 39 in good health. Both conserved end residues are part of each CDR3. The order of the fields is V gene, clone size, D gene, J gene, CDR3 protein, CDR3 DNA. A D gene is named only where the DNA matches it firmly. A row's size may be missing; if present it is once, few, many or a size class.

TRBV7-3	.	.	TRBJ2-1	CASSLGYNEQFF	TGTGCCAGCAGCTTGGGTTACAATGAGCAGTTCTTC
TRBV10-1	.	TRBD1	TRBJ1-1	CASSKGQLGTEAFF	TGCGCCAGCAGCAAGGGACAGTTGGGGACTGAAGCTTTCTTT
TRBV7-3	.	TRBD2	TRBJ2-7	CASSLSSGSHHEQYF	TGTGCCAGCAGCTTAAGTAGCGGGAGCCACCACGAGCAGTACTTC
TRBV11-2	.	.	TRBJ2-7	CASSPVHEQYF	TGTGCCAGCAGCCCAGTACACGAGCAGTACTTC
TRBV6-5	.	.	TRBJ2-3	CASSYGDRGGTDTQYF	TGTGCCAGCAGTTACGGCGATCGGGGAGGTACAGATACGCAGTATTTT
TRBV5-1	.	TRBD2	TRBJ2-7	CASSLESSGSPSYEQYF	TGCGCCAGCAGCTTGGAGTCTAGCGGGAGCCCATCCTACGAGCAGTACTTC
TRBV11-3	.	.	TRBJ2-7	CASSLVDEQYF	TGTGCCAGCAGCTTAGTTGACGAGCAGTACTTC
TRBV18	.	.	TRBJ2-2	CASSPDRPNTGELFF	TGTGCCAGCTCACCAGACCGCCCGAACACCGGGGAGCTGTTTTTT
TRBV7-9	.	TRBD2	TRBJ2-3	CASSPGTSGSADTQYF	TGTGCCAGCAGCCCAGGGACTAGCGGGAGTGCGGATACGCAGTATTTT
TRBV19	.	TRBD1	TRBJ2-1	CASSISGQGSREQFF	TGTGCCAGTAGTATATCGGGACAGGGGTCCCGTGAGCAGTTCTTC
TRBV18	.	.	TRBJ1-1	CASSLTGQGGTEAFF	TGTGCCAGCTCACTGACAGGCCAGGGAGGCACTGAAGCTTTCTTT
TRBV4-2	.	TRBD2	TRBJ2-7	CASSQLVGRGDSYEQYF	TGTGCCAGCAGCCAACTCGTCGGGAGGGGGGACTCCTACGAGCAGTACTTC
TRBV7-2	.	.	TRBJ1-4	CASSPTGTGRKLFF	TGTGCCAGCAGCCCCACCGGGACCGGACGGAAACTGTTTTTT
TRBV6-5	.	.	TRBJ2-7	CASSRRGEQYF	TGTGCCAGCAGTAGAAGAGGTGAGCAGTACTTC
TRBV6-5	.	.	TRBJ2-1	CASCYSGTGSYNEQFF	TGTGCCAGCTGTTATAGCGGGACAGGGTCCTACAATGAGCAGTTCTTC
TRBV6-5	once	.	TRBJ2-3	CASSYSWSTDTQYF	TGTGCCAGCAGTTACTCCTGGTCTACAGATACGCAGTATTTT
TRBV5-1	.	.	TRBJ1-1	CASSLAQRNTEAFF	TGCGCCAGCAGCTTGGCCCAGAGGAACACTGAAGCTTTCTTT
TRBV9	.	TRBD2	TRBJ2-3	CASSVAGGGTDTQYF	TGTGCCAGCAGCGTAGCGGGGGGAGGGACAGATACGCAGTATTTT
TRBV5-8	.	.	TRBJ2-5	CASRRWRVGQETQYF	TGTGCCAGCAGAAGATGGAGGGTGGGGCAAGAGACCCAGTACTTC
TRBV30	.	TRBD2	TRBJ2-1	CAWRGTSGRLGEQFF	TGTGCCTGGAGGGGGACTAGCGGGAGGCTAGGTGAGCAGTTCTTC
TRBV5-1	.	.	TRBJ2-7	CASSLEQRSYEQYF	TGCGCCAGCAGCTTGGAGCAGCGGTCCTACGAGCAGTACTTC
TRBV11-2	once	.	TRBJ1-1	CASSSGQNTEAFF	TGTGCCAGCAGCTCTGGACAGAACACTGAAGCTTTCTTT
TRBV28	.	TRBD1	TRBJ1-1	CASSYRSGQGARNTEAFF	TGTGCCAGCAGTTATCGTTCGGGACAGGGGGCCCGGAACACTGAAGCTTTCTTT
TRBV10-3	.	.	TRBJ1-1	CAIRRGAGDTEAFF	TGTGCCATCAGGCGGGGGGCCGGGGACACTGAAGCTTTCTTT
TRBV4-1	.	TRBD1	TRBJ1-1	CASRQTGDTEAFF	TGCGCCAGCAGACAGACAGGGGACACTGAAGCTTTCTTT
TRBV6-5	once	TRBD1	TRBJ2-6	CASSSLDRAGANVLTF	TGTGCCAGCAGTTCGCTAGACAGGGCTGGGGCCAACGTCCTGACTTTC
TRBV10-2	.	.	TRBJ1-1	CASSEQRDTEAFF	TGCGCCAGCAGTGAGCAAAGGGACACTGAAGCTTTCTTT
TRBV5-1	.	.	TRBJ1-4	CASSLDGQRGEKLFF	TGCGCCAGCAGCTTGGATGGGCAGAGGGGTGAAAAACTGTTTTTT
TRBV6-5	.	TRBD1	TRBJ1-3	CASSPWTGLNTIYF	TGTGCCAGCAGTCCCTGGACAGGGTTGAACACCATATATTTT
TRBV28	.	.	TRBJ2-1	CASMRTDATKQFF	TGTGCCAGCATGAGGACAGACGCTACAAAGCAGTTCTTC